These 9 T cell receptor beta chains came from one sample sequenced in a study of blood T cell repertoires in COVID-19 (dated by TCRdb to 2018 to 2021). Library construction relied on the immunoSEQ multiplex PCR assay. The table was pulled from immuneACCESS by TCRdb, which kept in-frame rearrangements only. Such tables lose some clones; where checked, under half of the loss comes from unresolved V genes, and the rest has no known cause. In this sample the table shows 120,000 to 150,000 clones, 84% of which occur a single time. The ten biggest clones cover less than 9% of the sample. Specimen: peripheral blood. The receptors come from a young man with COVID-19, enrolled during active disease.

This rearrangement joins TRBV6-6 to TRBJ1-1, with TRBD1 as a possible D gene (6 bases). Germline V gives CDR1 MNHNY, CDR2 SVGAGI (reference sequence). The germline V and J ends were trimmed by 5 bases and 1 base, with 14 bases remaining between them. The CDR3 sequence is 15 residues long. The CDR3 nucleotides read TGTGCCAGCAGTATTCACAGGGAACGGAACACTGAAGCTTTCTTT. This codes for CASSIHRERNTEAFF.

The V call is TRBV11-2, the J call TRBJ1-4; D gene unclear. V was clipped by 6 bases and J by 0 bases, with 11 bases between them. In germline, CDR1 is SGHAT, CDR2 FQNNGV. The length of the CDR3 is 15 residues. The CDR3, as DNA: TGTGCCAGCAGTCAACCGGTAGCAACTAATGAAAAACTGTTTTTT. It yields the protein CASSQPVATNEKLFF.

This rearrangement joins TRBV2 to TRBJ2-3, with 7 bases identical to TRBD2. Unmatched junction bases numbered 9, after V lost 5 bases and J lost 1 base. This CDR3 comprises 16 residues. The germline V gene has CDR1 SNHLY and CDR2 FYNNEI. The CDR3 DNA reads as TGTGCCAGCAGTAACAACCGGGCGGGAGGCACAGATACGCAGTATTTT. Its translation is CASSNNRAGGTDTQYF.

There are a few counts of this clone. The genes are TRBV7-2 and TRBJ2-1; 7 bases agree with TRBD2. V dropped 2 bases and J dropped 3; count of bases not matched to a gene: 4. This CDR3 has 15 amino acids. Germline CDR1 SGHTA, CDR2 FQGNSA. The CDR3 coding sequence is TGTGCCAGCAGCTTACGGCGGGAGTACTACAATGAGCAGTTCTTC. This sequence encodes CASSLRREYYNEQFF.

V and J are TRBV12-3 or TRBV12-4 and TRBJ2-7, with unresolved D. The CDR3 has 13 residues. Trimming took 4 bases from V and 5 from J, leaving 12 bases between them. In DNA form, the CDR3 reads TGTGCCAGCAGTTCACAAATAAATGACGAGCAGTACTTC. This encodes CASSSQINDEQYF.

This chain connects TRBV6-5 to TRBJ2-1; 9 bases line up with TRBD1. This CDR3 has 16 residues. Unmatched junction bases numbered 7, after V lost 0 bases and J lost 7 bases. Germline V gene sequence: CDR1 MNHEY, CDR2 SVGAGI. CDR3 in amino acids: CASSYSGGQGLNEQFF. CDR3 in DNA: TGTGCCAGCAGTTACTCGGGGGGACAGGGCTTGAATGAGCAGTTCTTC.

The chain links TRBV27 to TRBJ2-7; no reliable D call. The CDR3 is 10 amino acids. Trimming removed 7 bases at V and 4 bases at J, with 5 bases between. Per the germline V gene, CDR1 is MNHEY and CDR2 is SMNVEV (reference sequence). In nucleotides, the CDR3 is TGTGCCAGCACACAATACGAGCAGTACTTC. Its protein is CASTQYEQYF.

This clone was seen only once. The chain is built from TRBV4-2 and TRBJ2-2, with TRBD2 identical over 11 bases. CDR3 length: 15 amino acids. Germline CDR1 and CDR2: LGHNA and YNFKEQ. J lost 6 bases, V lost 5 bases, and 5 bases had no gene match. The chain's CDR3 is CASSNSGRAPGELFF. DNA for the CDR3: TGTGCCAGCAGCAATAGCGGGAGGGCCCCCGGGGAGCTGTTTTTT.

CDR3 region: CASSVGDRNYEQYF. The CDR3 DNA is TGTGCCAGCAGCGTGGGAGACAGGAACTACGAGCAGTACTTC. V gene TRBV9 combines with J gene TRBJ2-7, with D maybe TRBD1 (6 bases). The V gene lost 2 bases and the J gene lost 3 bases, with 12 bases spanning the gap. CDR1 and CDR2 (germline): SGDLS, YYNGEE. The CDR3 totals 14 residues.